One T cell receptor (beta chain) is described in this entry. Its antigen is still unknown. The sample comes from a study of shared clonotypes between healthy human individuals. Per the original methods: Junction-only immunoSEQ sequences carried no quality scores, so filtering differed. TCRdb's copy holds only in-frame clones and misses some; the assay was immunoSEQ multiplex PCR. From that table come the V and J calls and clone size; the DNA was used to work out D and trimming. Among about 2.1 million clones listed, about 92% were seen once. Findings of the study overall: Generation probabilities of non-shared clonotypes were lower (relative to those shared by all four donors).

Naivety among CD8 cells was defined by CD45RO negativity and positive CCR7 selection, thereby excluding terminally differentiated effector memory CD45RA+ cells. The germline V and J ends were trimmed by 4 bases and 2 bases, with 17 bases remaining between them. Germline CDR1 reads SNHLY; CDR2 reads FYNNEI. The CDR3 totals 17 residues. Sequencing was carried out using naive CD8+ T cells from PBMCs. The rearrangement uses TRBV2 and TRBJ1-4, with D possibly being TRBD1 (6 bases). This TCR came from a man in his late teens or twenties in good health. Some clones in this sample may be carry-over from other donors' samples. The CDR3 DNA follows: TGTGCCAGCAGTGGTTTCCTGGCAGGGGACACTAATGAAAAACTGTTTTTT. Its protein product is CASSGFLAGDTNEKLFF.